The next 9 T cell receptor beta chains were all read from a single sample in a study of cytomegalovirus exposure and HLA in healthy donors. PCR involved 60 Vbeta and 13 Jbeta primers. Sequencing was performed with immunoSEQ multiplex PCR; in TCRdb, only in-frame clones are kept and a portion is missing. Seen here are about 120,000 clones, roughly 78% observed once, and the top ten hold around 3%. The specimen sequenced was PBMCs. These receptors all stem from a woman in her 30s in good health and CMV-seropositive.

Written as DNA, the CDR3 is TGTGCCAGCAGCTTAGCGAGTTACAATGAGCAGTTCTTC. As protein: CASSLASYNEQFF. The J gene is TRBJ2-1, the V gene TRBV5-6, with unresolved D. V lost 2 bases, J lost 4 bases, and 7 bases lay in between. The CDR3 length is 13 residues. The germline V gene has CDR1 SGHDT and CDR2 YYEEEE.

The chain joins TRBV6-5 to TRBJ2-5; maybe TRBD1 (5 bases). TRBJ2-7 explains the end of the DNA better; the J call may be wrong. The CDR3 has 13 residues. Germline V CDR1 and CDR2: MNHEY, SVGAGI. The CDR3 protein is CASTQKGYGEQYF. Here the CDR3 DNA reads TGTGCCAGCACTCAAAAGGGGTATGGCGAGCAGTACTTC.

The CDR3 DNA reads TGCAGTGCCAGGGGACAGACTGAAGCTTTCTTT. As protein: CSARGQTEAFF. This chain joins TRBV20-1 and TRBJ1-1; the match to TRBD1 covers 7 bases. Germline V gives CDR1 DFQATT, CDR2 SNEGSKA (reference sequence). Germline trimming cut 6 bases from V and 5 bases from J; bases unmatched to any gene: 3. The CDR3 totals 11 residues.

This clone appeared a single time. This chain uses TRBV10-3 with TRBJ2-1; D possibly corresponds to TRBD2 (5 bases). This CDR3 comprises 14 residues. The V end was cut by 6 bases, the J end by 3 bases, with 12 bases between. Germline V gives CDR1 ENHRY, CDR2 SYGVKD. CDR3 sequence (DNA): TGTGCCATCAGCGAAAGCCGGGACTACAATGAGCAGTTCTTC. Translated, it gives CAISESRDYNEQFF.

V usage is TRBV5-4 and J usage is TRBJ2-1, with D perhaps matching TRBD2 (5 bases). Germline CDR1 reads SGHNT; CDR2 reads YYREEE (reference sequence). The CDR3 extends over 15 amino acids. The germline V and J ends were trimmed by 4 bases and 3 bases, with 14 bases remaining between them. In DNA, the CDR3 is TGTGCCAGCAGCGTGGACGGAGGCTTCTACAATGAGCAGTTCTTC. This gives the protein CASSVDGGFYNEQFF.

The J gene is TRBJ1-5, the V gene TRBV18; the D is unclear. Germline V lookup: CDR1 KGHSH, CDR2 LQKENI. The V end was cut by 3 bases, the J end by 1 base, with 7 bases between. The CDR3 length is 14 residues. The CDR3 is CASSPQNSNQPQHF. CDR3 coding DNA: TGTGCCAGCTCACCCCAGAACAGCAATCAGCCCCAGCATTTT.

This sequence joins TRBV28 and TRBJ1-6; TRBD1 might be the D (5 bases). The CDR3 has 13 residues. Germline-derived CDR1 and CDR2 are MDHEN and SYDVKM. Trimming removed 6 bases from V and 14 bases from J, with 17 bases in between. The CDR3 region has the DNA TGTGCCAGCAGGACAACCGACAGTTCCGCCCTCCACTTT. It translates to CASRTTDSSALHF.

The chain employs TRBV6-6 and TRBJ1-2; a weak D match, TRBD1 (5 bases). Germline V lookup: CDR1 MNHNY, CDR2 SVGAGI (reference sequence). There are 14 residues in the CDR3. Trimming cost V 2 bases and J 1 base, with 8 bases left between them. For the CDR3, the DNA is TGTGCCAGCAGTTACCAAGGACATAACTATGGCTACACCTTC. As protein: CASSYQGHNYGYTF.

The CDR3 sequence: CASTEQGATYEQYF. The CDR3 DNA is TGTGCCAGCACAGAACAGGGGGCTACCTACGAGCAGTACTTC. The J gene is TRBJ2-7, the V gene TRBV5-4, with 9 nucleotides matching TRBD1. With 6 bases clipped from V and 2 bases from J, the junction kept 6 bases outside the gene matches. The CDR3 spans 14 residues. Germline lookup yields CDR1 SGHNT and CDR2 YYREEE (reference sequence).